This record concerns one TCR beta chain sequence. After removal of 4 bases from V and 3 bases from J, the junction contained 7 bases not matched to a gene. Germline values: CDR1 LGHDT, CDR2 YNNKEL (reference sequence). The CDR3 has 16 residues. The data are from a study of blood T cell repertoires in COVID-19. In the authors' methods: From reference gene primer amplification, estimates of nucleated cell counts were derived. The data were produced by immunoSEQ multiplex PCR, yet TCRdb's version contains in-frame clones alone and is incomplete. V and J calls and clone size are those listed in that table; D and trimming were worked out from the DNA. In the table there are about 200,000 clones, roughly 82% of which are singletons. The study recruited people aged about 18 to 95 years across 24 US areas. Participant reports of clinical history set cohort assignment.

The genes are TRBV3-1 (or the pseudogene TRBV3-2) and TRBJ2-5, with 11 bases aligning to TRBD1. Sequencing input: PBMCs or T cells enriched from blood (not recorded which). The clonotype originates from a man aged 35 to 55 with acute COVID-19. CDR3 sequence: CASSRPGQGGKETQYF. CDR3 coding DNA: TGTGCCAGCAGCCGACCGGGACAGGGGGGTAAAGAGACCCAGTACTTC.